Listed here is a single TCR beta chain. This clonotype was observed a single time. Its antigen specificity is not known. Base qualities are not provided; no much larger clone lies one nucleotide away. One read alone is a weak basis. High-throughput TCR beta sequencing profiled peripheral blood CD8+ and CD4+ T cells from healthy donors, Susac syndrome patients and multiple sclerosis patients. Multiple sclerosis controls were treatment-naive patients with stable or active relapsing-remitting disease fulfilling revised McDonald criteria. Bulk CD8+ and CD4+ T cells were purified by magnetic negative isolation, whereas CD8+ TEMRA cells were enriched by FACS. Blood was collected in EDTA tubes and processed within 24 hours, with PBMCs isolated through density gradient centrifugation. PBMCs destined for TCR sequencing were cryopreserved in liquid nitrogen and later thawed in a 37 °C water bath. Purity of sorted or isolated CD4+, CD8+ and CD8+ TEMRA cells was at least 90%.

The sample belongs to a study of CD8 T cells in Susac syndrome (dated by TCRdb to about 2019). Broadly, across the study: Whether CD8+ T cell activation and differentiation in Susac syndrome was antigen driven was tested using repertoire sequencing. Points the paper makes about the study in general: The number of individuals in the TCR sequencing and HLA analysis was acknowledged as relatively small.

CDR1 and CDR2, looked up from the germline V gene, are SQVTM and ANQGSEA. The CDR3 holds 12 amino acids from the cysteine to the phenylalanine. The kept DNA is CDR3 alone, 36 bases in frame from the first base. RNA was extracted using the RNeasy kit, and roughly 0.5 to 1 microgram was reverse transcribed with random hexamers. The immunoSEQ multiplex PCR assay, which covers 54 Vbeta and 13 Jbeta segments, was used to amplify TCR beta CDR3 regions. PCR amplification bias was corrected using a synthetic template baseline for primer optimization and computational correction. The authors' analysis ran thus. Reads were assigned to V, D and J genes according to IMGT and analyzed in immunoSEQ Analyzer, with only productive sequences retained. To calculate clonality, Shannon entropy was normalized by log2 of the number of productive unique sequences and then subtracted from one. For each patient and control, public and private clones were evaluated among the 100 most prevalent clones. A clone was defined as Susac-specific if it was absent from the healthy and MS cohorts, from more than 850 published viral clones and from other ImmuneACCESS disease sequences. TCRdb applied fastp at Q25 and MiXCR to the public reads, then kept only in-frame beta chains. A single entry per CDR3 protein holds the most common genes and DNA from its merged rows. The V and J calls and clone size are TCRdb's, not the authors'. For this sample there are about 200,000 distinct CDR3 sequences; roughly 96% appear just once. 0.093% of the sample is held by the ten biggest clonotypes.

Rearrangement joined TRBV29-1 to TRBJ2-3; 7 middle bases align to TRBD2. Material: CD4+ T cells from PBMCs. This TCR came from a human donor with multiple sclerosis. The DNA sequence is as follows: TGCAGTAGGACTAGTAGCACAGATACGCAGTATTTT. Translated, this is CSRTSSTDTQYF.